The 21 T cell receptor beta chains below come from one sample, sequenced in a study of T cell responses to AZD1222 COVID-19 vaccine. TCRdb's copy holds only in-frame clones and misses some; the assay was immunoSEQ multiplex PCR. The repertoire holds about 140,000 clones, with 85% to 90% as singletons. The specimen was peripheral blood, collected 28 days after the second AZD1222 dose. The receptors come from an adult who received the AZD1222 COVID-19 vaccine.

The rearrangement links TRBV10-1 to TRBJ2-7, with D possibly TRBD1 on 6 matching bases. The CDR3 spans 12 residues. Germline V gene sequence: CDR1 WNHNN, CDR2 SYGVQD (reference sequence). V was shortened by 9 bases and J by 2 bases, with 11 bases between the two germline ends. The CDR3 loop is CARRNRAYEQYV. The DNA for the CDR3 is TGCGCCAGAAGAAACAGGGCCTACGAGCAGTACGTC.

The V gene is TRBV19, the J gene TRBJ1-3; D is undetermined. CDR1 and CDR2 (germline): LNHDA, SQIVND (reference sequence). V was shortened by 8 bases and J by 4 bases, with 24 bases between the two germline ends. The CDR3 runs to 17 residues. The CDR3 region has the DNA TGTGCCAGTTCCCAAACCGGGAGCTCGGGGTCCGGAAACACCATATATTTT. Its protein is CASSQTGSSGSGNTIYF. The entire variable domain, with the rest obtained from reference TRBV19 and TRBJ1-3, is as follows: DGGITQSPKYLFRKEGQNVTLSCEQNLNHDAMYWYRQDPGQGLRLIYYSQIVNDFQKGDIAEGYSVSREKKESFPLTVTSAQKNPTAFYLCASSQTGSSGSGNTIYFGEGSWLTVV.

This sequence joins TRBV4-3 and TRBJ1-5, with 8 bases lining up with TRBD1. This CDR3 is built from 18 residues. The germline gives CDR1 LGHNA, CDR2 YSLEER. J lost 0 bases, V lost 5 bases, and 12 bases had no gene match. The CDR3 sequence is CASSLTHRGSTSNQPQHF. The CDR3 DNA is TGCGCCAGCAGCTTGACGCACAGGGGGAGCACTAGCAATCAGCCCCAGCATTTT.

The gene calls are TRBV30 and TRBJ2-1, with 7 positions matching TRBD1. V shed 0 bases and J 2 bases; nucleotides not matched to a gene: 4. Germline-derived CDR1 and CDR2 are GTSNPN and SVGIG (reference sequence). The CDR3 loop spans 15 amino acids. The CDR3 nucleotides are TGTGCCTGGAGTGTCCGGGACAGAACCTACAATGAGCAGTTCTTC. This encodes CAWSVRDRTYNEQFF.

The chain recombines TRBV6-4 with TRBJ2-1; D is possibly TRBD1 (5 bases). V was trimmed by 8 bases and J by 6 bases, leaving 17 bases between them. Germline CDR1 reads MRHNA; CDR2 reads SNTAGT. This CDR3 spans 14 amino acids. CDR3 bases: TGTGCCAGCCGACAGACCTTAAGTGTCAATGAGCAGTTCTTC. Protein product: CASRQTLSVNEQFF.

V is TRBV19 and J is TRBJ1-4; possibly TRBD1 for D (5 bases). V was pared by 3 bases and J by 0 bases, with 14 bases between. Germline V gene sequence: CDR1 LNHDA, CDR2 SQIVND (reference sequence). CDR3 length: 17 residues. The CDR3 DNA reads as TGTGCCAGTAGTATGTGGGGACGGATCACAACTAATGAAAAACTGTTTTTT. Translation gives CASSMWGRITTNEKLFF.

The chain carries TRBV27 and TRBJ1-2; 8 bases fit TRBD1. V was clipped by 3 bases and J by 0 bases; unmatched bases: 6. The CDR3 extends over 16 amino acids. Germline CDR1 reads MNHEY; CDR2 reads SMNVEV (reference sequence). The CDR3 region has the DNA TGTGCCAGCAGTTTGCGGACAGGGATAACTAACTATGGCTACACCTTC. Protein sequence: CASSLRTGITNYGYTF.

The rearrangement uses TRBV18 and TRBJ1-5, with 7 positions matching TRBD1. V was pared by 2 bases and J by 6 bases, with 10 bases of the junction left unmatched. CDR1 is KGHSH and CDR2 is LQKENI in the germline V gene. The CDR3 consists of 16 residues. The CDR3 nucleotides read TGTGCCAGCTCACCATCCCTAGACAGGGCTGGTCAGCCCCAGCATTTT. As protein: CASSPSLDRAGQPQHF. Using reference TRBV18 and TRBJ1-5 for the parts outside the CDR3, the full variable domain is NAGVMQNPRHLVRRRGQEARLRCSPMKGHSHVYWYRQLPEEGLKFMVYLQKENIIDESGMPKERFSAEFPKEGPSILRIQQVVRGDSAAYFCASSPSLDRAGQPQHFGDGTRLSIL.

The CDR3 sequence is CASSLGGMYNSPLHF. The CDR3 bases are TGCGCCAGCAGCTTGGGAGGGATGTATAATTCACCCCTCCACTTT. This chain links TRBV5-1 with TRBJ1-6; D gene uncertain. Germline V gene data show CDR1 as SGHRS and CDR2 as YFSETQ. The CDR3 spans 15 residues. Deletions cut 0 bases from V and 4 bases from J, with 8 bases between. Full variable domain (remainder filled in from reference TRBV5-1 and TRBJ1-6): KAGVTQTPRYLIKTRGQQVTLSCSPISGHRSVSWYQQTPGQGLQFLFEYFSETQRNKGNFPGRFSGRQFSNSRSEMNVSTLELGDSALYLCASSLGGMYNSPLHFGNGTRLTVT.

The chain employs TRBV5-1 and TRBJ2-3; TRBD2 is a possible D gene (5 bases). The CDR3 is 14 residues long. Trimming removed 4 bases at V and 1 base at J, with 10 bases between. Germline CDR1 is SGHRS and CDR2 is YFSETQ. The CDR3 protein is CASSLGLRTDTQYF. In DNA, the CDR3 is TGCGCCAGCAGCCTCGGACTCCGCACAGATACGCAGTATTTT. Supplemented by reference TRBV5-1 and TRBJ2-3, the full variable domain reads KAGVTQTPRYLIKTRGQQVTLSCSPISGHRSVSWYQQTPGQGLQFLFEYFSETQRNKGNFPGRFSGRQFSNSRSEMNVSTLELGDSALYLCASSLGLRTDTQYFGPGTRLTVL.

The chain uses TRBV28 and TRBJ1-3; weak D call: TRBD1 (5 bases). V shed 5 bases and J shed 0 bases, with 14 bases lying between them. The germline V gene encodes CDR1 MDHEN and CDR2 SYDVKM. The length of the CDR3 is 16 residues. The DNA for the CDR3 is TGTGCCAGCAGTCCGGGGGGGAAGCTCTCTGGAAACACCATATATTTT. The encoded protein is CASSPGGKLSGNTIYF.

This chain connects TRBV3-1 (or the pseudogene TRBV3-2) to TRBJ1-2; D may be TRBD1 (5 bases). Trimming removed 2 bases from V and 4 bases from J, with 11 bases in between. The CDR3 spans 14 residues. CDR1 is LGHDT and CDR2 is YNNKEL in the germline V gene (reference sequence). CDR3 in DNA: TGTGCCAGCAGCCAACGAGGGGCCTTCTATGGCTACACCTTC. This gives the protein CASSQRGAFYGYTF.

The genes are TRBV28 and TRBJ1-6; D possibly corresponds to TRBD1 (6 bases). Trimming removed 1 base from V and 5 bases from J, with 12 bases in between. The CDR3 is 16 amino acids. Germline loops: CDR1 MDHEN, CDR2 SYDVKM. CDR3 sequence (DNA): TGTGCCAGCAGTTTATTCAGGGGATCCAATAATTCACCCCTCCACTTT. It yields the protein CASSLFRGSNNSPLHF.

This chain links TRBV7-8 with TRBJ2-5; 7 bases are shared with TRBD1. V was pared by 5 bases and J by 7 bases, with 10 bases of the junction left unmatched. CDR1 is SGHVS and CDR2 is FQNEAQ in the germline V gene. This CDR3 region has 14 residues. The CDR3 DNA follows: TGTGCCAGCAGCGCCGACAGGGTAGGAGGGACCCAGTACTTC. This translates into CASSADRVGGTQYF. Full variable domain (remainder filled in from reference TRBV7-8 and TRBJ2-5): GAGVSQSPRYKVAKRGQDVALRCDPISGHVSLFWYQQALGQGPEFLTYFQNEAQLDKSGLPSDRFFAERPEGSVSTLKIQRTQQEDSAVYLCASSADRVGGTQYFGPGTRLLVL.

The gene calls are TRBV12-3 or TRBV12-4 and TRBJ1-1; tentatively, D is TRBD1 (5 bases). V was pared by 3 bases and J by 11 bases, with 13 bases between. The CDR3 spans 12 residues. CDR3 bases: TGTGCCAGCAGTTTTTCGGGGGACTACGCTTTCTTT. This gives the protein CASSFSGDYAFF.

The V and J genes are TRBV10-3 and TRBJ1-5; 9 positions match TRBD1. V shed 2 bases and J 4 bases; nucleotides not matched to a gene: 9. The CDR3 covers 17 residues. CDR1 and CDR2 from the germline V gene are ENHRY and SYGVKD. CDR3 loop: CAISEGTGQGNNQPQHF. In DNA form, the CDR3 reads TGTGCCATCAGTGAGGGAACCGGACAGGGGAATAATCAGCCCCAGCATTTT.

J is TRBJ2-7 and V is TRBV2, with TRBD1 as a possible D gene (5 bases). V gave up 1 base and J gave up 0 bases, with 10 bases separating them. This CDR3 is built from 15 residues. Germline V gene sequence: CDR1 SNHLY, CDR2 FYNNEI. CDR3: CASSEVGHFSYEQYV. In DNA, the CDR3 is TGTGCCAGCAGTGAAGTGGGGCACTTCTCCTACGAGCAGTACGTC.

The chain links TRBV5-1 to TRBJ2-3, with TRBD2 matching 11 bases. The CDR3 runs 17 residues. The V gene end was trimmed by 0 bases and the J gene end by 4 bases; junction bases not matched to a gene: 7. Germline-derived CDR1 and CDR2 are SGHRS and YFSETQ. CDR3 in amino acids: CASSLVGLAGVADTQYF. The CDR3 bases are TGCGCCAGCAGCTTGGTAGGACTAGCGGGCGTGGCAGATACGCAGTATTTT.

The rearrangement uses TRBV11-3 and TRBJ1-4, with 10 bases lining up with TRBD1. The CDR3 is 15 residues long. Trimming removed 5 bases from V and 5 bases from J; junction bases left unmatched: 5. Looked up from germline, CDR1 is SGHNT and CDR2 is YENEEA. The CDR3 loop reads CASSPGQGPNEKLFF. The CDR3 nucleotides are TGTGCCAGCAGCCCGGGACAGGGGCCAAATGAAAAACTGTTTTTT.

This chain joins TRBV6-2 or TRBV6-3 and TRBJ1-1; D not certain. The V end lost 5 bases, the J end lost 1 base, and 14 bases lay between the germline ends. The CDR3 totals 15 residues. CDR1 and CDR2 (germline): MNHEY, SVGEGT. The CDR3 region is CASSPLARWNTEAFF. The CDR3 DNA is TGTGCCAGCAGTCCCTTAGCACGGTGGAACACTGAAGCTTTCTTT.

This sequence joins TRBV6-6 and TRBJ1-1; possibly TRBD1 for D (6 bases). CDR3 length equals 14 residues. Germline V gene data show CDR1 as MNHNY and CDR2 as SVGAGI (reference sequence). V shed 7 bases and J shed 3 bases, with 15 bases lying between them. CDR3 bases: TGTGCCAGCACCTACGGGGGGGCGGACACTGAAGCTTTCTTT. This gives the protein CASTYGGADTEAFF.